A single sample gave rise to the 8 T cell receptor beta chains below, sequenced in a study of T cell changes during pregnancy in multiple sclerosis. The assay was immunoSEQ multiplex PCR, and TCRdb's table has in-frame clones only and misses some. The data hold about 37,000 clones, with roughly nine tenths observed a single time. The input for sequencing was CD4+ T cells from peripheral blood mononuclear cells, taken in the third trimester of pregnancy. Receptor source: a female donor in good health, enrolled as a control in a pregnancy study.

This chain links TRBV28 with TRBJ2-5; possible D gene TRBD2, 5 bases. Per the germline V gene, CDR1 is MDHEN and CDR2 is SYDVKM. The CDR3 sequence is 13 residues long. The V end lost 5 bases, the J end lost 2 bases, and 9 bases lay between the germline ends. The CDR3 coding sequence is TGTGCCAGCAGTGTTACTAGACAAGAGACCCAGTACTTC. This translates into CASSVTRQETQYF.

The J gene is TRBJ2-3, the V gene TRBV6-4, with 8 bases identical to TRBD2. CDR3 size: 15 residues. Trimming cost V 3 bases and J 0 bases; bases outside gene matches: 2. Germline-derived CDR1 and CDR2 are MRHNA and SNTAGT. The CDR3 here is CASSEAGGSTDTQYF. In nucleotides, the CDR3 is TGTGCCAGCAGTGAGGCGGGGGGTAGCACAGATACGCAGTATTTT.

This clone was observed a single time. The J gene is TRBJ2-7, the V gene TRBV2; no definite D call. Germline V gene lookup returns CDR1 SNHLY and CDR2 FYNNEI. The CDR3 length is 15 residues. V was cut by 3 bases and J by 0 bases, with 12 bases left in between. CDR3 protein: CASSDSRAPSYEQYF. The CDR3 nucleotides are TGTGCCAGCAGTGACTCACGCGCCCCCTCCTACGAGCAGTACTTC.

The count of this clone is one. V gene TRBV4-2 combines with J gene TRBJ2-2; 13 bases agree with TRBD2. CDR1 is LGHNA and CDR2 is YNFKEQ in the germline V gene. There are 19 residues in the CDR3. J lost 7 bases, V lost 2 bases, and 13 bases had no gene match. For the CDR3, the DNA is TGTGCCAGCAGCCAACATATAACTAGCGGGGGGGCCTTTGACGGGGAGCTGTTTTTT. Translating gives CASSQHITSGGAFDGELFF.

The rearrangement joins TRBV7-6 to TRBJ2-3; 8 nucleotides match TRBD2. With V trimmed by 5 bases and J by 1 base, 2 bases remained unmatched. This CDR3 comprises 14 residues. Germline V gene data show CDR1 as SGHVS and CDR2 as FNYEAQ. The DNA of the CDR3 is TGTGCCAGCAGCCCGCGGGAGGGCACAGATACGCAGTATTTT. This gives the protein CASSPREGTDTQYF.

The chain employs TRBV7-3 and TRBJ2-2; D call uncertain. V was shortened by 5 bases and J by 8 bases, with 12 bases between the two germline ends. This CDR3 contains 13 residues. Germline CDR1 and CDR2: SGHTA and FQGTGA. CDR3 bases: TGTGCCAGCAGCAGCGTTGTGGAAGGGGAGCTGTTTTTT. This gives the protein CASSSVVEGELFF.

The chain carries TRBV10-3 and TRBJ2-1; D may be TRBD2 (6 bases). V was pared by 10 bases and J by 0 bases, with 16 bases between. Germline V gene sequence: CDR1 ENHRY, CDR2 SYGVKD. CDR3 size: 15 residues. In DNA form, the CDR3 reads TGTGCCACCAAGGCCGTAGCGGACTCCTACAATGAGCAGTTCTTC. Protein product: CATKAVADSYNEQFF.

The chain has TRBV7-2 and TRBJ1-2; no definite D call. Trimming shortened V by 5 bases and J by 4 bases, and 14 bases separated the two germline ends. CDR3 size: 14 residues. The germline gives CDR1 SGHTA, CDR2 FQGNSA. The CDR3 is CASSETRSGYGYTF. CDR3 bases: TGTGCCAGCAGCGAAACCAGGTCCGGCTATGGCTACACCTTC.